This TCR beta chain was captured in a study of T cell responses to AZD1222 COVID-19 vaccine. The method was immunoSEQ multiplex PCR; TCRdb's version includes in-frame clones alone and lacks a portion of them. The table shows about 59,000 clones, with 65% to 85% occurring only once. Germline assignment: CDR1 LGHNA and CDR2 YNFKEQ. This CDR3 spans 14 amino acids. V lost 4 bases, J lost 4 bases, and 11 bases lay in between. In this sample, this clone turned up a few times. The source of this sequence is an adult in good health. The material was peripheral blood, obtained on day 0 of AZD1222 vaccination. The chain joins TRBV4-2 to TRBJ1-5; tentative D call: TRBD1 (6 bases). The CDR3 DNA reads TGTGCCAGCAGCCTTCGACAGGTGAATCAGCCCCAGCATTTT. Its protein product is CASSLRQVNQPQHF.